The 32 T cell receptor beta chains given below trace back to one sample, sequenced in a study of T cell clones after liver transplantation. Using immunoSEQ multiplex PCR, the repertoire was profiled, and TCRdb retains in-frame clones only, with some absent. The table shows around 100,000 clones, with roughly four fifths occurring only once. The sequencing here drew on CD4+ T cells from blood, taken before liver transplant. The receptor set was obtained from a human donor who received a liver transplant.

This clone has only a few counts. V and J are TRBV7-3 and TRBJ2-3; D not certain. This CDR3 has 11 residues. The V end was cut by 11 bases, the J end by 4 bases, with 10 bases between. Germline-derived CDR1 and CDR2 are SGHTA and FQGTGA. This CDR3 reads CASGDADTQYF. In DNA form, the CDR3 reads TGTGCCTCCGGAGATGCAGATACGCAGTATTTT.

This sequence joins TRBV11-2 and TRBJ1-4; a weak D match, TRBD1 (5 bases). Trimming took 5 bases from V and 7 from J, leaving 8 bases between them. The CDR3 contains 12 residues. Germline-derived CDR1 and CDR2 are SGHAT and FQNNGV. The CDR3 bases are TGTGCCAGCAGCCCAAGGGGTGAAAAACTGTTTTTT. This gives the protein CASSPRGEKLFF. Supplemented by reference TRBV11-2 and TRBJ1-4, the full variable domain reads EAGVAQSPRYKIIEKRQSVAFWCNPISGHATLYWYQQILGQGPKLLIQFQNNGVVDDSQLPKDRFSAERLKGVDSTLKIQPAKLEDSAVYLCASSPRGEKLFFGSGTQLSVL.

The chain is built from TRBV29-1 and TRBJ2-2; 8 bases are shared with TRBD1. The CDR3 consists of 14 residues. Trimming took 5 bases from V and 6 from J; bases not matched to a gene: 8. Germline V gene sequence: CDR1 SQVTM, CDR2 ANQGSEA. In DNA, the CDR3 is TGCAGCGTTATACAGGGGGGTACGGCCGGGGAGCTGTTTTTT. It is translated as CSVIQGGTAGELFF.

V gene TRBV6-5 combines with J gene TRBJ2-4, with D possibly TRBD2 on 6 matching bases. This CDR3 is 13 amino acids long. V gave up 6 bases and J gave up 6 bases, with 12 bases separating them. Germline lookup yields CDR1 MNHEY and CDR2 SVGAGI. The chain's CDR3 is CASSSGVGNIQYF. The CDR3 nucleotides are TGTGCCAGCAGCTCGGGGGTTGGAAACATTCAGTACTTC.

The chain employs TRBV5-1 and TRBJ2-1, with a tentative D call TRBD1 (6 bases). The CDR3 has 14 amino acids. V was cut by 0 bases and J by 7 bases, with 11 bases left in between. CDR1 and CDR2 from the germline V gene are SGHRS and YFSETQ. Here the CDR3 reads CASSLATGQNEQFF. For the CDR3, the DNA is TGCGCCAGCAGCTTGGCGACAGGACAGAATGAGCAGTTCTTC.

V usage is TRBV6-5 and J usage is TRBJ1-1; 7 bases match TRBD1. This CDR3 contains 14 residues. The J segment lost 0 bases and the V segment lost 8 bases, leaving 6 bases of the junction unmatched. Germline CDR1 MNHEY, CDR2 SVGAGI. This CDR3 reads CASSWTGMNTEAFF. The CDR3 DNA follows: TGTGCCAGCTCATGGACAGGAATGAACACTGAAGCTTTCTTT.

This chain connects TRBV27 to TRBJ1-1; D is unclear. The CDR3 is 12 amino acids. The V end lost 8 bases, the J end lost 2 bases, and 9 bases lay between the germline ends. Germline V gives CDR1 MNHEY, CDR2 SMNVEV (reference sequence). Here the CDR3 reads CASRQRNTEAFF. Written as DNA, the CDR3 is TGTGCCAGCCGGCAAAGAAACACTGAAGCTTTCTTT.

The chain joins TRBV9 to TRBJ2-5, with 7 positions matching TRBD1. Losses at the gene ends were 10 bases for V and 4 bases for J; bases not matched to a gene: 10. CDR1 and CDR2 (germline): SGDLS, YYNGEE. This CDR3 has 13 amino acids. In DNA, the CDR3 is TGTGCCTCCGGGACAGCCCCAGGAGAGACCCAGTACTTC. As protein: CASGTAPGETQYF.

The chain is built from TRBV6-5 and TRBJ1-1; 8 bases match TRBD1. The germline CDR1 and CDR2 sequences are MNHEY and SVGAGI. The trim removed 6 bases at V and 2 bases at J, leaving 8 bases unmatched. This CDR3 is 15 amino acids long. The CDR3 spells CASSYDRGYNTEAFF. The CDR3 region has the DNA TGTGCCAGCAGCTACGACAGGGGATACAACACTGAAGCTTTCTTT.

The chain couples TRBV11-2 to TRBJ1-5; no definite D call. The length of the CDR3 is 15 residues. Germline V CDR1 and CDR2: SGHAT, FQNNGV. V was trimmed by 2 bases and J by 4 bases, leaving 12 bases between them. The chain's CDR3 is CASSLSFGNNQPQHF. For the CDR3, the DNA is TGTGCCAGCAGCTTAAGCTTCGGAAATAATCAGCCCCAGCATTTT.

J is TRBJ1-1 and V is TRBV4-2; D not resolved. The CDR3 is 16 amino acids. V lost 4 bases to trimming and J lost 0 bases, with 15 bases between them. CDR1 is LGHNA, CDR2 YNFKEQ, per germline. The DNA of the CDR3 is TGTGCCAGCAGCCGAGGGTTGGTCAGCTTGAACACTGAAGCTTTCTTT. It yields the protein CASSRGLVSLNTEAFF.

The chain is built from TRBV5-6 and TRBJ1-2, with a tentative D call TRBD1 (5 bases). Looked up from germline, CDR1 is SGHDT and CDR2 is YYEEEE. CDR3 size: 14 residues. The V end was cut by 2 bases, the J end by 8 bases, with 16 bases between. The DNA of the CDR3 is TGTGCCAGCAGCTTCAGGACGGGGGTAGGAGGCTACACCTTC. Its translation is CASSFRTGVGGYTF.

The chain employs TRBV6-1 and TRBJ1-3, with TRBD1 matching over 7 bases. Looked up from germline, CDR1 is MNHNS and CDR2 is SASEGT. The CDR3 is 13 amino acids. V lost 5 bases to trimming and J lost 8 bases; unmatched junction nucleotides: 6. CDR3 in DNA: TGTGCCAGCAGTCGGACAGGAAAGGACACCATATATTTT. Translated, it gives CASSRTGKDTIYF.

CDR3 DNA: TGTGCCAGCAGCGCAGGTGGAGGGGCCAACGTCCTGACTTTC. It yields the protein CASSAGGGANVLTF. The chain joins TRBV2 to TRBJ2-6; the D is unclear. Trimming removed 6 bases from V and 4 bases from J, with 10 bases in between. The CDR3 totals 14 residues. The germline V gene encodes CDR1 SNHLY and CDR2 FYNNEI.

The J gene is TRBJ2-5, the V gene TRBV27; 10 bases align to TRBD2. V was pared by 10 bases and J by 5 bases, with 28 bases of the junction left unmatched. CDR3 length: 20 residues. CDR1 MNHEY and CDR2 SMNVEV come from the germline V gene (reference sequence). The CDR3 region is CATKRKDRPHRTSGVETQYF. In DNA form, the CDR3 reads TGTGCCACAAAAAGAAAGGACAGACCCCACAGAACTAGCGGGGTTGAGACCCAGTACTTC.

The chain couples TRBV7-9 to TRBJ1-1; no reliable D call. V lost 10 bases to trimming and J lost 3 bases, with 15 bases between them. CDR1 is SEHNR, CDR2 FQNEAQ, per germline (reference sequence). This CDR3 has 13 amino acids. CDR3 protein: CAIGPFGDTEAFF. CDR3 in DNA: TGTGCCATCGGGCCGTTCGGGGACACTGAAGCTTTCTTT.

The V and J genes are TRBV7-2 and TRBJ1-2; no clear D. V was clipped by 3 bases and J by 8 bases, with 16 bases between them. This CDR3 spans 14 amino acids. In germline, CDR1 is SGHTA, CDR2 FQGNSA. Written as DNA, the CDR3 is TGTGCCAGCAGCTTCACAAACCCGACCCAGGGCTACACCTTC. This sequence encodes CASSFTNPTQGYTF.

This clone appeared a single time. CDR3 protein: CASSPGTGMDYGYTF. The CDR3 region has the DNA TGTGCCAGCAGCCCTGGGACAGGGATGGACTATGGCTACACCTTC. The gene calls are TRBV11-2 and TRBJ1-2, with 9 bases identical to TRBD1. The CDR3 loop spans 15 amino acids. The V segment lost 5 bases and the J segment 3 bases; nucleotides outside the gene matches: 7. Looked up from germline, CDR1 is SGHAT and CDR2 is FQNNGV.

The chain links TRBV6-1 to TRBJ1-1, with unresolved D. V was cut by 4 bases and J by 2 bases, with 11 bases left in between. The CDR3 is 14 residues long. Germline CDR1 is MNHNS and CDR2 is SASEGT. The CDR3 DNA reads as TGTGCCAGCAGTGCGACGGGCCAAAACACTGAAGCTTTCTTT. Translation: CASSATGQNTEAFF.

V usage is TRBV7-9 and J usage is TRBJ2-2; TRBD1 agrees at 9 bases. This CDR3 comprises 14 residues. V gave up 5 bases and J gave up 3 bases; unmatched junction bases: 1. Germline CDR1 and CDR2: SEHNR and FQNEAQ (reference sequence). DNA for the CDR3: TGTGCCAGCAGCCGACAGGGGGACACCGGGGAGCTGTTTTTT. This translates into CASSRQGDTGELFF.

This clone appeared a single time. This rearrangement joins TRBV1 to TRBJ2-1; TRBD1, the table's D call, lacks a check against the DNA. TRBV1 is noted as a pseudogene. The CDR3 contains 20 residues. The CDR3 DNA sequence: TGCACCAGCAGCCGTACCGGGACAGGTCGATGGGAGCGGTCCTACAATGAGCAGTTCTTC. It is translated as CTSSRTGTGRWERSYNEQFF.

This clone was counted only a few times. The genes are TRBV4-3 and TRBJ1-1; D is unresolved. Trimming removed 0 bases at V and 0 bases at J, with 8 bases between. This CDR3 contains 15 residues. Germline values: CDR1 LGHNA, CDR2 YSLEER. The CDR3 spells CASSQDGWLNTEAFF. In DNA, the CDR3 is TGCGCCAGCAGCCAAGATGGGTGGTTGAACACTGAAGCTTTCTTT.

The chain employs TRBV9 and TRBJ1-4; D not certain. CDR1 is SGDLS, CDR2 YYNGEE, per germline. The CDR3 is 13 residues long. Trimming removed 4 bases from V and 6 bases from J, with 10 bases in between. CDR3 in DNA: TGTGCCAGCAGCCCTTCACCTCATGAAAAACTGTTTTTT. This encodes CASSPSPHEKLFF.

The chain couples TRBV5-1 to TRBJ2-2; possibly TRBD2 for D (5 bases). The V gene's germline CDR1 is SGHRS and CDR2 YFSETQ. This CDR3 spans 16 amino acids. Trimming removed 4 bases at V and 1 base at J, with 14 bases between. The CDR3 loop is CASSPAATRNTGELFF. Here the CDR3 DNA reads TGCGCCAGCAGCCCAGCGGCAACAAGGAACACCGGGGAGCTGTTTTTT.

The chain is built from TRBV5-1 and TRBJ1-1, with 10 bases lining up with TRBD1. Germline V gene lookup returns CDR1 SGHRS and CDR2 YFSETQ. CDR3 length equals 17 residues. After removal of 4 bases from V and 6 bases from J, the junction contained 15 bases not matched to a gene. DNA of the CDR3: TGCGCCAGCAGCACCGGGACAGGGGTCTGGGAGACGGCTGAAGCTTTCTTT. Its protein is CASSTGTGVWETAEAFF. Combining the CDR3 with reference TRBV5-1 and TRBJ1-1 gives the whole variable domain KAGVTQTPRYLIKTRGQQVTLSCSPISGHRSVSWYQQTPGQGLQFLFEYFSETQRNKGNFPGRFSGRQFSNSRSEMNVSTLELGDSALYLCASSTGTGVWETAEAFFGQGTRLTVV.

This chain connects TRBV29-1 to TRBJ2-6; D remains ambiguous. Trimming removed 4 bases from V and 0 bases from J, with 7 bases in between. CDR1 and CDR2 from the germline V gene are SQVTM and ANQGSEA. The CDR3 contains 14 residues. CDR3 DNA: TGCAGCGTTGCAACTGACTCTGGGGCCAACGTCCTGACTTTC. Encoded protein: CSVATDSGANVLTF.

The chain carries TRBV29-1 and TRBJ2-1; 9 bases are shared with TRBD1. The V gene end was trimmed by 5 bases and the J gene end by 6 bases; junction bases not matched to a gene: 2. Looked up from germline, CDR1 is SQVTM and CDR2 is ANQGSEA. CDR3 length equals 12 residues. CDR3 nucleotide sequence: TGCAGCGTTCTGGACAGGGGCAATGAGCAGTTCTTC. Translating gives CSVLDRGNEQFF.

The chain links TRBV7-2 to TRBJ2-3, with unresolved D. Per the germline V gene, CDR1 is SGHTA and CDR2 is FQGNSA. The CDR3 covers 14 residues. Trimming pared 1 base from V and 1 base from J, leaving 6 bases between. The DNA of the CDR3 is TGTGCCAGCAGCTTAGATAGGCGCACAGATACGCAGTATTTT. Amino acids: CASSLDRRTDTQYF.

The rearrangement links TRBV2 to TRBJ2-2, with TRBD1 matching over 7 bases. CDR1 and CDR2 (germline): SNHLY, FYNNEI. After removal of 6 bases from V and 2 bases from J, the junction contained 3 bases not matched to a gene. The CDR3 loop spans 14 amino acids. CDR3 in DNA: TGTGCCAGCAGAAGGGACAGAAACACCGGGGAGCTGTTTTTT. Its protein product is CASRRDRNTGELFF.

This chain connects TRBV7-8 to TRBJ1-2, with D hard to call. V dropped 1 base and J dropped 3 bases, with 12 bases sitting between them. Germline V CDR1 and CDR2: SGHVS, FQNEAQ. The CDR3 has 15 amino acids. The CDR3, as DNA: TGTGCCAGCAGCTTAGATAGGCGGGGTGACTATGGCTACACCTTC. Its protein is CASSLDRRGDYGYTF.

The chain uses TRBV19 and TRBJ1-2, with 9 bases identical to TRBD1. The V gene end was trimmed by 2 bases and the J gene end by 8 bases; junction bases not matched to a gene: 6. The CDR3 length is 14 residues. The germline gives CDR1 LNHDA, CDR2 SQIVND (reference sequence). The DNA for the CDR3 is TGTGCCAGTAGTATACTGGGACAGGGAAACGGCTACACCTTC. Translation: CASSILGQGNGYTF.

The chain recombines TRBV7-8 with TRBJ2-1, with 8 bases aligning to TRBD1. The trim removed 3 bases at V and 6 bases at J, leaving 7 bases unmatched. The CDR3 has 15 residues. Germline-derived CDR1 and CDR2 are SGHVS and FQNEAQ. The DNA for the CDR3 is TGTGCCAGCAGCTTGGGGACAGGCGCCCTCAATGAGCAGTTCTTC. Amino acid sequence: CASSLGTGALNEQFF.